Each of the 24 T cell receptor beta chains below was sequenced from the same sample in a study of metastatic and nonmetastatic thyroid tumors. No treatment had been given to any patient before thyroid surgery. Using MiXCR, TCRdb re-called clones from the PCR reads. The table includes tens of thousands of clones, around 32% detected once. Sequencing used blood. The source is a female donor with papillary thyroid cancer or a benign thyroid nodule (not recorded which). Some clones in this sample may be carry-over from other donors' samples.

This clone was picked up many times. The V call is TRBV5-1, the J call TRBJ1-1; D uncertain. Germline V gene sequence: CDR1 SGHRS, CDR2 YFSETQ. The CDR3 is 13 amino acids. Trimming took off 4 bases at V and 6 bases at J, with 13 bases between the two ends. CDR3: CASSVSSSAEAFF. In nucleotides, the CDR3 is TGCGCCAGCAGCGTAAGTTCCTCGGCTGAAGCTTTCTTT.

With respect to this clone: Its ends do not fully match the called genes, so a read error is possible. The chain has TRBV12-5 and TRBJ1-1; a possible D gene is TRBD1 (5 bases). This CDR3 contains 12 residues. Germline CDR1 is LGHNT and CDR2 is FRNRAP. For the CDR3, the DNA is TGTGCTACTGGGGCTTACTACACGGAAGGTTTCTTT. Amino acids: CATGAYYTEGFF.

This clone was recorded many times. The CDR3 reads CSARASGLTGELFF. DNA of the CDR3: TGCAGTGCTAGGGCTAGCGGTCTCACCGGGGAGCTGTTTTTT. The V and J genes are TRBV20-1 and TRBJ2-2, with 7 bases aligning to TRBD2. This CDR3 is built from 14 residues. Germline CDR1 and CDR2: DFQATT and SNEGSKA (reference sequence). The J segment lost 4 bases and the V segment lost 3 bases, leaving 5 bases of the junction unmatched.

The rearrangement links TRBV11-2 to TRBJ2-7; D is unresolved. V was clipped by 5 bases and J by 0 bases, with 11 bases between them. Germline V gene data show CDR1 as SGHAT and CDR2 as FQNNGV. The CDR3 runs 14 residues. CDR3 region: CASSPLPNSYEQYF. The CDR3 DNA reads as TGTGCCAGCAGCCCCCTTCCCAACTCCTACGAGCAGTACTTC. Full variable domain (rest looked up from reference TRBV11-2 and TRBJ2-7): EAGVAQSPRYKIIEKRQSVAFWCNPISGHATLYWYQQILGQGPKLLIQFQNNGVVDDSQLPKDRFSAERLKGVDSTLKIQPAKLEDSAVYLCASSPLPNSYEQYFGPGTRLTVT.

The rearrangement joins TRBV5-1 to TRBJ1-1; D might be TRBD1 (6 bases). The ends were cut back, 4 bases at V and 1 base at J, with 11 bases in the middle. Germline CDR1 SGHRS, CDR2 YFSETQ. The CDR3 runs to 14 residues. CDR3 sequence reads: CASSADSSNTEAFF. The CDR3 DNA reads TGCGCCAGCAGCGCGGACAGTTCGAACACTGAAGCTTTCTTT.

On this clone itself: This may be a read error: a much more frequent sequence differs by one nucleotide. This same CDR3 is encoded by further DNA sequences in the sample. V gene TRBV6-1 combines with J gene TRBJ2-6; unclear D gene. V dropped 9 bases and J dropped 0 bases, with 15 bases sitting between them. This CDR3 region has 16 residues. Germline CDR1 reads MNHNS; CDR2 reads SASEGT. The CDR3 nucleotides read TGTGCCAGTAGCTTCCGTGCTACCTCTGGGGCCAACGTCCTGACTTTC. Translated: CASSFRATSGANVLTF.

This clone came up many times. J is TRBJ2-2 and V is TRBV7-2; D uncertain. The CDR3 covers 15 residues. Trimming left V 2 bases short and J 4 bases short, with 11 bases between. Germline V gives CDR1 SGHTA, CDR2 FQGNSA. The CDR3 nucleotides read TGTGCCAGCAGCTTATGGGGAAAGGGCACCGGGGAGCTGTTTTTT. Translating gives CASSLWGKGTGELFF.

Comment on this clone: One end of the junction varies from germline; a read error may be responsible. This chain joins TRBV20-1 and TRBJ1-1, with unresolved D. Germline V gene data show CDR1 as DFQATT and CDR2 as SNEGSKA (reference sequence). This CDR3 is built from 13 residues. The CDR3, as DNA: TGCAGTGCTAGAGATCCATGGGTCACTGAAGCTTCCTTT. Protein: CSARDPWVTEASF.

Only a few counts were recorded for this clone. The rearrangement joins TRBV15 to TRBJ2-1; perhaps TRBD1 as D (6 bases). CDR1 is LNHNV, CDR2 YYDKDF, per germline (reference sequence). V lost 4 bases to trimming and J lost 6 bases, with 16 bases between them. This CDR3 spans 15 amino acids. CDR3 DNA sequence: TGTGCCACCAGCACGGACAGTACCCCGGGCAATGAGCAGTTCTTC. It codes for CATSTDSTPGNEQFF.

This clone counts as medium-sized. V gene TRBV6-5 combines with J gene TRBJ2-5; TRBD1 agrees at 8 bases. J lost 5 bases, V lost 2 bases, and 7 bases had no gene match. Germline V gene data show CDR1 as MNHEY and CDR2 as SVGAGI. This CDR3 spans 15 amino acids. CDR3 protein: CASSYGQGAWETQYF. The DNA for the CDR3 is TGTGCCAGCAGTTACGGGCAGGGGGCATGGGAGACCCAGTACTTC.

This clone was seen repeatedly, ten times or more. CDR3 nucleotides: TGCGCCAGCAGCTACTCGACAGGCGCTGGAAACACCATATATTTT. Its protein is CASSYSTGAGNTIYF. V is TRBV5-1 and J is TRBJ1-3, with a weak D call TRBD1 (6 bases). The CDR3 contains 15 residues. V lost 3 bases, J lost 2 bases, and 12 bases lay in between. Looked up from germline, CDR1 is SGHRS and CDR2 is YFSETQ.

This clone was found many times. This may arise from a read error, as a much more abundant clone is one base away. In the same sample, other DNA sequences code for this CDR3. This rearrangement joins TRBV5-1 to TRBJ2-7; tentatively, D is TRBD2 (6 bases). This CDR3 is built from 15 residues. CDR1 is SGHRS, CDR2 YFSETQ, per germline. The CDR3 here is CASSQGLLPSYEQYF. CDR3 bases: TGTGCCAGCAGCCAGGGACTCCTCCCCTCCTACGAGCAGTACTTC.

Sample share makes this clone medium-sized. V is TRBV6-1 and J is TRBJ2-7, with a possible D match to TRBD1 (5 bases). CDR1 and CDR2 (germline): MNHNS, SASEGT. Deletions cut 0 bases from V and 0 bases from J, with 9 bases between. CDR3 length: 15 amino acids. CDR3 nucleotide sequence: TGTGCCAGCAGTGAAGCGCAGGGTAGCTCCTACGAGCAGTACTTC. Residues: CASSEAQGSSYEQYF.

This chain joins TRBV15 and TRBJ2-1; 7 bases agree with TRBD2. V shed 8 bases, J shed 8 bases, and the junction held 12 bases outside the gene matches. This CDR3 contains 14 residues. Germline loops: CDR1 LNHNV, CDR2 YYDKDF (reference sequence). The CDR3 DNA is TGTGCCACCGTCAGGCAACTAGCGAACGATGAGCAGTTCTTC. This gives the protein CATVRQLANDEQFF. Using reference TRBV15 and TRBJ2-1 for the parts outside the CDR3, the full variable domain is DAMVIQNPRYQVTQFGKPVTLSCSQTLNHNVMYWYQQKSSQAPKLLFHYYDKDFNNEADTPDNFQSRRPNTSFCFLDIRSPGLGDTAMYLCATVRQLANDEQFFGPGTRLTVL.

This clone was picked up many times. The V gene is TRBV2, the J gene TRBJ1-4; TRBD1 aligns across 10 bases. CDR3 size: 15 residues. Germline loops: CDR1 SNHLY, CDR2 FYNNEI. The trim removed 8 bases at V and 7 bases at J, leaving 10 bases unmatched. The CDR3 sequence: CASLREGTGVEKLFF. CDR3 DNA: TGTGCCAGCTTGAGGGAGGGGACAGGGGTTGAAAAACTGTTTTTT.

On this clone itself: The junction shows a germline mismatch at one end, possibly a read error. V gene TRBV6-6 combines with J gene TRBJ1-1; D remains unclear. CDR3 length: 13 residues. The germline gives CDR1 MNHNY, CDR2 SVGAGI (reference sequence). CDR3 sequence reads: CASIYSGCSEAFF. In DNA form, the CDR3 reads TGTGCCAGCATTTACTCTGGGTGTTCTGAAGCTTTCTTT.

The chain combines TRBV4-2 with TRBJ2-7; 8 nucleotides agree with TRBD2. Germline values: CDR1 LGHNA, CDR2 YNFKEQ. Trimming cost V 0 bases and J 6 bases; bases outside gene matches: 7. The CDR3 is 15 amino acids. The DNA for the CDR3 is TGTGCCAGCAGCCAAGAGAACGGGGGGGCCTCCGAGCAGTACTTC. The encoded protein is CASSQENGGASEQYF.

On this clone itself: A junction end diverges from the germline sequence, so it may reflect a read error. The DNA of the CDR3 is TGCGCCAGCTGGGACTCATTGAACACCGGTGAGCTGTTTTTT. Translated: CASWDSLNTGELFF. This chain connects TRBV5-1 to TRBJ2-2, with a tentative D call TRBD2 (6 bases). The CDR3 consists of 14 residues. Germline V gene sequence: CDR1 SGHRS, CDR2 YFSETQ.

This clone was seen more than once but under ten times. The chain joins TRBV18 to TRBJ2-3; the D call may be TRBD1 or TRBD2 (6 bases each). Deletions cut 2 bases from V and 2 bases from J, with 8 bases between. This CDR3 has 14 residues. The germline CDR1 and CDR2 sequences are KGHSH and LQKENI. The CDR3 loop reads CASSPRGDTDTQYF. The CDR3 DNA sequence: TGTGCCAGCTCACCAAGGGGGGACACAGATACGCAGTATTTT.

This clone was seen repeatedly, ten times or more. The CDR3 here is CASSARDGPYEQYF. CDR3 sequence (DNA): TGTGCCAGCAGCGCCCGGGACGGACCCTACGAGCAGTACTTC. The rearrangement links TRBV9 to TRBJ2-7; possibly TRBD1 or TRBD2 for D (5 bases each). Germline V gene lookup returns CDR1 SGDLS and CDR2 YYNGEE. The V end lost 3 bases, the J end lost 2 bases, and 12 bases lay between the germline ends. The CDR3 has 14 amino acids.

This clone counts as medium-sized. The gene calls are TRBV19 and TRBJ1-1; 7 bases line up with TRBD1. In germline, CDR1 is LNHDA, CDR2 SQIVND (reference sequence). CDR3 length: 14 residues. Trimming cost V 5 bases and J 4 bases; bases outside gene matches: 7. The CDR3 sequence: CASSLRQGPTEAFF. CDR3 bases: TGTGCCAGTAGTCTTAGACAGGGCCCCACTGAAGCTTTCTTT.

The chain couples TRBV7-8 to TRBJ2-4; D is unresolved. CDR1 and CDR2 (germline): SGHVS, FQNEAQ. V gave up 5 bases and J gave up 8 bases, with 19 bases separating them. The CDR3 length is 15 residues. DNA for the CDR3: TGTGCCAGCAGCATGGAGAGTTTTAAAGTAGACATTCAGTACTTC. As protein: CASSMESFKVDIQYF.

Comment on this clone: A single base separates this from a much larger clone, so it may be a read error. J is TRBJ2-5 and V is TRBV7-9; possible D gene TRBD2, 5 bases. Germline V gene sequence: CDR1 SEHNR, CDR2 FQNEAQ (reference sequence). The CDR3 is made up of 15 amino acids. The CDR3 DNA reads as TGTGCCAGCAGCTTAGCTACGACCCGTGGGGAGACCAAGTACTTC. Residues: CASSLATTRGETKYF.

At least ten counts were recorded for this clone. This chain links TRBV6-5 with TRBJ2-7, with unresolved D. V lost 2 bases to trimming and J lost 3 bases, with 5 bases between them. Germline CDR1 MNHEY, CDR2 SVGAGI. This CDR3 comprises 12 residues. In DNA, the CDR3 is TGTGCCAGCAGTTACAATAGCTACGAGCAGTACTTC. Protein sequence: CASSYNSYEQYF.